The following is a TCR beta chain sequence with its context. Its specificity is not known. One end of the junction does not line up with germline, which may come from a read error. Input for naive CD8 libraries was about 17,000 to 1,100,000 sorted cells; the RNA fraction used was 10%, 30% or 50%. Listed TCR primers and previously described methods were used for bulk TCR libraries. TCRdb redid the calling of the PCR reads with MiXCR, one entry per CDR3 protein. The sample lists 490,000 or so distinct CDR3 sequences; about a fifth were seen once. This CDR3 region has 13 residues. Germline V gene data show CDR1 as SQVTM and CDR2 as ANQGSEA. This entry is derived from a study of molecular identifiers for immune sequencing clone quantification. Overall study findings and caveats: Jurkat TCR RNA spiked in from one cell (amid approximately 1 million naive cells) was reportedly detectable. Clone sizes that are highly expanded could be underestimated when identical TCR molecules share a barcode.

The sequence derives from a human donor in good health. Some libraries in this study had Jurkat cell RNA spiked in. The sample consisted of naive CD8+ T cells from blood, with Jurkat cell RNA spiked in. Subset in this sample: FACS-sorted CD8+CD4-CCR7+CD45RA+ naive T cells. This chain uses TRBV29-1 with TRBJ2-2; tentative D call: TRBD2 (7 bases). The CDR3 bases are TGCAGCGTTCGGGGGGCTTTCACCGGGGAGCTGTCTTTT. Its protein product is CSVRGAFTGELSF.